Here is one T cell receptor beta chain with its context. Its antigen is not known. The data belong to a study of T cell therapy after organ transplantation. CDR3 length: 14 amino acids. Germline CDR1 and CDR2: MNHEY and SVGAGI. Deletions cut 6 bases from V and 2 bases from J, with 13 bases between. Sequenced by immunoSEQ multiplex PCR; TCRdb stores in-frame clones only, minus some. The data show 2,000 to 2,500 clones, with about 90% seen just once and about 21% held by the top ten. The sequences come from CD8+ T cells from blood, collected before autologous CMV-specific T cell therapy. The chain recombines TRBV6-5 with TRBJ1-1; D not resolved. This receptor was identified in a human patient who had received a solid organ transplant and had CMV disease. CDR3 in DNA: TGTGCCAGCAGACCAGACGGCTTCAACACTGAAGCTTTCTTT. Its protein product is CASRPDGFNTEAFF.